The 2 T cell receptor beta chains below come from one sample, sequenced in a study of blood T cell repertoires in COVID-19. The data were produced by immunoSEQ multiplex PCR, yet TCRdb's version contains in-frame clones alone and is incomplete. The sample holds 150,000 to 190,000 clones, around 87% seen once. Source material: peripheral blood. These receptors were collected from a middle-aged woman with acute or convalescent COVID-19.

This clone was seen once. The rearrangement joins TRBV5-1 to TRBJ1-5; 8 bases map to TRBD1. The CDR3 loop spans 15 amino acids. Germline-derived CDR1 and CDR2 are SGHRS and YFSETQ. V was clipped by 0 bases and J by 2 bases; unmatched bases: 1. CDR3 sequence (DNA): TGCGCCAGCAGCTTGGAGGGACAGGGCAATCAGCCCCAGCATTTT. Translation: CASSLEGQGNQPQHF.

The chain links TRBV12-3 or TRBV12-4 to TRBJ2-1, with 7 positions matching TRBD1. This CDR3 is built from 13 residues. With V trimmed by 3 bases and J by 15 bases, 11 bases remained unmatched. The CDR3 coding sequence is TGTGCCAGCAGTTTGGTAGGGGGCTTGTCTCTGTTCTTC. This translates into CASSLVGGLSLFF.